The TCR beta chain under discussion was sequenced for a study of control samples from healthy donors and cancer patients. TCRdb keeps only in-frame clones here, not all; method: immunoSEQ multiplex PCR. The table includes more than 95,000 clones, around 87% detected once. The V end lost 0 bases, the J end lost 0 bases, and 0 bases lay between the germline ends. This CDR3 spans 12 amino acids. Germline V gene data show CDR1 as SGHNT and CDR2 as YYREEE (reference sequence). The source of this sequence is a woman aged 45-65 years with colorectal cancer. This chain connects TRBV5-4 to TRBJ2-5; no clear D gene. The sequenced sample consisted of PBMCs. The DNA for the CDR3 is TGTGCCAGCAGCTTGGACCAAGAGACCCAGTACTTC. Its protein product is CASSLDQETQYF.